Given below is one T cell receptor beta chain in context. Methods used by the authors: By means of reference gene primer amplification, nucleated cell counts were estimated. TCRdb's table, derived via immunoSEQ multiplex PCR, lists solely in-frame clones and lacks some. V and J calls and clone size are copied from that table; D and trimming were computed from the DNA. In the table there are over 70,000 clones, roughly 91% of which are singletons. The data derive from a study of blood T cell repertoires in COVID-19. Looking at the study overall: Italy, Spain and the United States were the sources of the convalescent and acute COVID-19 samples.

Source material: peripheral blood. The receptor's source is a man younger than 35 with COVID-19, enrolled during active disease.

CDR3 protein: CASRELGLRTDTQYF. CDR3 in DNA: TGTGCCAGCAGGGAGCTGGGGCTCCGCACAGATACGCAGTATTTT. This rearrangement joins TRBV27 to TRBJ2-3, with D maybe TRBD1 (5 bases). The CDR3 contains 15 residues. V lost 6 bases and J lost 1, with 14 bases in between. Germline V CDR1 and CDR2: MNHEY, SMNVEV (reference sequence).